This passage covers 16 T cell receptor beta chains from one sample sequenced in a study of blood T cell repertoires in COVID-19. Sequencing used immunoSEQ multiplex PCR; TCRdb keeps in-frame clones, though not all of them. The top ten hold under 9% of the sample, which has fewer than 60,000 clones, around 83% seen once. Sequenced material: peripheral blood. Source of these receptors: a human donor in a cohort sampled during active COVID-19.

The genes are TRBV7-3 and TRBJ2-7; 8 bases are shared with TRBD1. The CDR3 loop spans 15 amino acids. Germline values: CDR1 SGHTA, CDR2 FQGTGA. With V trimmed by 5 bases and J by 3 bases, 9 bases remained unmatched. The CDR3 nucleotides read TGTGCCAGCAGCCCCGGGACAGGTTTGGGCTACGAGCAGTACTTC. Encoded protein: CASSPGTGLGYEQYF.

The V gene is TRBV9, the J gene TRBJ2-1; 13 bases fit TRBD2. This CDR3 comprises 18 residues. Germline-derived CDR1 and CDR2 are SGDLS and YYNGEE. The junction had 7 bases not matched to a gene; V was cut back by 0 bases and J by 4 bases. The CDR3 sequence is CASSVVGRGLAGYNEQFF. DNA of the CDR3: TGTGCCAGCAGCGTAGTGGGGAGGGGACTAGCGGGGTACAATGAGCAGTTCTTC. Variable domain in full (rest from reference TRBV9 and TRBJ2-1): DSGVTQTPKHLITATGQRVTLRCSPRSGDLSVYWYQQSLDQGLQFLIQYYNGEERAKGNILERFSAQQFPDLHSELNLSSLELGDSALYFCASSVVGRGLAGYNEQFFGPGTRLTVL.

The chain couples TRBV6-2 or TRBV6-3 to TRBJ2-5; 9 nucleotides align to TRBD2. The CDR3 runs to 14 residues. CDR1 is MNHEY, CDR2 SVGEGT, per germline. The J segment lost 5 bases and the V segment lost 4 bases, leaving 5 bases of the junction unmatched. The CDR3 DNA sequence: TGTGCCAGCAGTTTCCTAGCGGGAAAGGAGACCCAGTACTTC. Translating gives CASSFLAGKETQYF.

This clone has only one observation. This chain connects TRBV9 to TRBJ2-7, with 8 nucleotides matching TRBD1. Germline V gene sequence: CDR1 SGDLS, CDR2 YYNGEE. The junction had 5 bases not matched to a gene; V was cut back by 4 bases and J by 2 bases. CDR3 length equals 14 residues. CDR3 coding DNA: TGTGCCAGCAGCTCTCGGACAGGGACCTACGAGCAGTACTTC. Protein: CASSSRTGTYEQYF.

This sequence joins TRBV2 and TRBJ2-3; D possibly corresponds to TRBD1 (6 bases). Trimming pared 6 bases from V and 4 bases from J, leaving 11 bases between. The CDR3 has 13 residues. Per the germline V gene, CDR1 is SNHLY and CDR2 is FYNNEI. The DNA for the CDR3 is TGTGCCAGCAGCTGGGGGCATGCAGATACGCAGTATTTT. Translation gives CASSWGHADTQYF.

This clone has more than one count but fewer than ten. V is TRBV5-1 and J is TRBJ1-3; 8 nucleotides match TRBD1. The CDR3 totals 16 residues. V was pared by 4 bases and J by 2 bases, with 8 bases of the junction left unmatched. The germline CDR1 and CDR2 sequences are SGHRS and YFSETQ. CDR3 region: CASSPDRESAGNTIYF. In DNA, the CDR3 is TGCGCCAGCAGCCCGGACAGGGAAAGTGCTGGAAACACCATATATTTT.

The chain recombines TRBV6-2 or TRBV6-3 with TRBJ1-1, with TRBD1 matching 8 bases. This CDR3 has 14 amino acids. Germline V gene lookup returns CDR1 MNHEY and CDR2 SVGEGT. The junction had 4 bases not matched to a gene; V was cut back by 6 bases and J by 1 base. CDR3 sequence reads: CASSWTGTNTEAFF. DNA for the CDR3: TGTGCCAGCAGCTGGACAGGGACGAACACTGAAGCTTTCTTT.

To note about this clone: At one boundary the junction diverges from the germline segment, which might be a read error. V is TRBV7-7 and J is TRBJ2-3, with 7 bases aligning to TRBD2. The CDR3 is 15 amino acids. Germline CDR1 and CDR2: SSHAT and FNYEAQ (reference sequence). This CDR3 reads CASSLGGSGADTQYF. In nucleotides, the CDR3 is TGTGCTAGCAGCTTAGGCGGGAGCGGCGCAGATACGCAGTATTTT.

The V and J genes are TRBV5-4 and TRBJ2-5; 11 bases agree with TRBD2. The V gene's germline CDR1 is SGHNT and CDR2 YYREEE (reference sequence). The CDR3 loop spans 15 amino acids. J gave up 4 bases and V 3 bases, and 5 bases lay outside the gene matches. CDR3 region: CASSSTSGSRETQYF. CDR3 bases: TGTGCCAGCAGCTCCACTAGCGGGAGTCGAGAGACCCAGTACTTC.

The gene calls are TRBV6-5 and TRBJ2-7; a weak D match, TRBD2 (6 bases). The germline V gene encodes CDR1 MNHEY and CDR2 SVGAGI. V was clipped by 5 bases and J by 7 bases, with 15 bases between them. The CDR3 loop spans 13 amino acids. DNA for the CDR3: TGTGCCAGCAGTCGGGACTCCTTCGGGGAGCAGTACTTC. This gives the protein CASSRDSFGEQYF.

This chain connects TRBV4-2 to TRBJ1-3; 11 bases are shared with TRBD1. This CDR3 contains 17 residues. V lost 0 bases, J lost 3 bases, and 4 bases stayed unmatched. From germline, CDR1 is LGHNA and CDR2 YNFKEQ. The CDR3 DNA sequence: TGTGCCAGCAGCCAAGAGGGACAGGGGGTTGGTGGAAACACCATATATTTT. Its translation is CASSQEGQGVGGNTIYF.

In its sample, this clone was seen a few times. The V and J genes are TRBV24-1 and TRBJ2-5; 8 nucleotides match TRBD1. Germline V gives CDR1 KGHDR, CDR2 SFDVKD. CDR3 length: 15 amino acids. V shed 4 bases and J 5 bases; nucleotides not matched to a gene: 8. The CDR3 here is CATSDLGQGEETQYF. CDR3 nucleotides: TGTGCCACCAGTGACCTAGGACAGGGCGAGGAGACCCAGTACTTC.

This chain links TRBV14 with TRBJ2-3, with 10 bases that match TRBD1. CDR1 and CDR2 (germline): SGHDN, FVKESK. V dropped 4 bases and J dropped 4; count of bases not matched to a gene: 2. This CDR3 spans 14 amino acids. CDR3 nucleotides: TGTGCCAGCAGCCGCGGGACAGGGGCAGATACGCAGTATTTT. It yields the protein CASSRGTGADTQYF.

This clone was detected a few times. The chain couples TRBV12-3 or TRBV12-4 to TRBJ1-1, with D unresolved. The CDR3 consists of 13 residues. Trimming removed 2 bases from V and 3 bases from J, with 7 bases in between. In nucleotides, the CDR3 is TGTGCCAGCAGTTTACTACTGGACACTGAAGCTTTCTTT. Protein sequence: CASSLLLDTEAFF.

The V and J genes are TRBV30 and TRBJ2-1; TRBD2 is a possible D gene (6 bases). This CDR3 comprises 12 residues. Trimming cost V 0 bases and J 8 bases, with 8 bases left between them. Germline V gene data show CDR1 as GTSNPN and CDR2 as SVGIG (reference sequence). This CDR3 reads CAWSVWGDEQFF. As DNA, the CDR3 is TGTGCCTGGAGTGTATGGGGGGATGAGCAGTTCTTC.

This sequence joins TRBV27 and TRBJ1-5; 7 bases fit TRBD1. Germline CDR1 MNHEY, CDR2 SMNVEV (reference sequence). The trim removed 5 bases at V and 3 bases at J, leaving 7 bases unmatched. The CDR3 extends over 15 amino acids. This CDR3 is CASSGRDSLNQPQHF. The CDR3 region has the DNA TGTGCCAGCAGTGGCCGGGACAGCCTCAATCAGCCCCAGCATTTT.